Below are 7 T cell receptor beta chains sequenced from a single sample in a study of graft-versus-host responses after intestinal transplantation. Assay used: immunoSEQ multiplex PCR; TCRdb lists only in-frame clones, some missing. The data show some 13,000 clones, 30% to 35% seen once. The input for sequencing was alloreactive CD4+ T cells from a mixed lymphocyte reaction culture, taken before intestinal transplant. Subset indicated: CFSE-low proliferating T cells sorted from roughly six-day pre-transplant mixed lymphocyte reaction (GvH or HvG direction). The receptors come from a human patient who received an intestinal transplant.

Points on this clone: Other nucleotide sequences from this sample produce the same CDR3. This chain uses TRBV29-1 with TRBJ2-1; the D is unclear. The V end lost 7 bases, the J end lost 6 bases, and 19 bases lay between the germline ends. Per the germline V gene, CDR1 is SQVTM and CDR2 is ANQGSEA. The CDR3 spans 14 residues. For the CDR3, the DNA is TGCAGCGGTGTGGCGATCCAGAGCGTCAATGAGCAGTTCTTC. It encodes CSGVAIQSVNEQFF.

The rearrangement uses TRBV7-2 and TRBJ1-1; D gene uncertain. The CDR3 has 12 residues. Trimming left V 1 base short and J 4 bases short, with 4 bases between. Germline CDR1 is SGHTA and CDR2 is FQGNSA. Written as DNA, the CDR3 is TGTGCCAGCAGCTTAGGTCTCACTGAAGCTTTCTTT. It translates to CASSLGLTEAFF.

This chain links TRBV6-5 with TRBJ2-3; no clear D gene. The CDR3 totals 11 residues. Germline V gene data show CDR1 as MNHEY and CDR2 as SVGAGI. Trimming left V 4 bases short and J 8 bases short, with 7 bases between. CDR3 DNA: TGTGCCAGCAGTTTGGGGATTACGCAGTATTTT. Translated: CASSLGITQYF.

This clone was seen a handful of times. A much more abundant neighbour one base away suggests this may be a read error. The chain is built from TRBV5-1 and TRBJ1-1, with 8 bases identical to TRBD1. V gave up 1 base and J gave up 3 bases; unmatched junction bases: 2. The CDR3 sequence is 14 residues long. Germline V CDR1 and CDR2: SGHRS, YFSETQ. The CDR3 reads CASSLTGGYTEAFF. The CDR3 DNA sequence: TGCGCCAGCAGCTTGACAGGGGGGTACACTGAAGCTTTCTTT. The full variable domain, rest sourced from reference TRBV5-1 and TRBJ1-1, is KAGVTQTPRYLIKTRGQQVTLSCSPISGHRSVSWYQQTPGQGLQFLFEYFSETQRNKGNFPGRFSGRQFSNSRSEMNVSTLELGDSALYLCASSLTGGYTEAFFGQGTRLTVV.

This clone was seen only a few times. The rearrangement uses TRBV7-9 and TRBJ2-5, with D perhaps being TRBD1 or TRBD2 (5 bases each). Germline V CDR1 and CDR2: SEHNR, FQNEAQ (reference sequence). The CDR3 loop spans 11 amino acids. V was pared by 11 bases and J by 3 bases, with 10 bases between. The CDR3 nucleotides are TGTGCCGGGGCACTAGAAGAGACCCAGTACTTC. Amino acid sequence: CAGALEETQYF.

This clone was counted a few times. This sequence joins TRBV29-1 and TRBJ2-1, with 9 bases that match TRBD1. Losses at the gene ends were 1 base for V and 4 bases for J; bases not matched to a gene: 11. The CDR3 is 17 amino acids. Germline values: CDR1 SQVTM, CDR2 ANQGSEA. CDR3 protein: CSVEASLTGGAYNEQFF. The DNA for the CDR3 is TGCAGCGTTGAAGCTTCCCTAACAGGGGGCGCGTACAATGAGCAGTTCTTC.

The CDR3 sequence: CASSFNTEAFF. The CDR3 DNA sequence: TGTGCCAGCAGTTTCAACACTGAAGCTTTCTTT. The chain has TRBV25-1 and TRBJ1-1; D is undetermined. Germline assignment: CDR1 MGHDK and CDR2 SYGVNS. CDR3 length equals 11 residues. The V end was cut by 5 bases, the J end by 2 bases, with 3 bases between.